This T cell receptor beta chain originates from a study of graft-versus-host responses after intestinal transplantation (dated by TCRdb to the early 2020s). Context from the whole study: Multivisceral, liver-intestinal, or isolated intestinal transplants were received by the recipients. Samples from a few later patients were sequenced in-house on an Illumina MiSeq with MiXCR processing rather than by the commercial service. To identify alloreactive clones, pre-transplant mixed lymphocyte reaction products were sequenced and then compared with unstimulated pre-transplant donor and recipient T cells. A cohort of approximately 24 intestinal transplant recipients, including one retransplant, was enrolled, and a few patients lacking pretransplant specimens were excluded. Anti-thymocyte globulin induction was given to all recipients, followed by maintenance tacrolimus and steroids for approximately three years. A peak of at least 4% donor T cells among recipient peripheral blood mononuclear cells was the definition used for donor T cell macrochimerism. After intestinal transplantation, graft-versus-host and host-versus-graft alloreactive T cell clones were followed in the graft, circulation and bone marrow using bulk TCR-beta CDR3 sequencing.

CDR1 and CDR2 (LGHNA, YNFKEQ) derive from the germline V gene. The CDR3 holds 16 amino acids from the cysteine to the phenylalanine. Only the CDR3 DNA is retained, 48 bases long and in frame from the first base. Here is what the overall study found, with its caveats: GvH clones were found in recipient bone marrow, and some of the GvH clones appeared earlier in ileal mucosa or blood, which is consistent with an intestinal mucosal origin. The relatively low number and heterogeneity of intestinal transplant patients limited the conclusions. In the allografts of patients with donor T cell macrochimerism, GvH to HvG T cell clonal ratios were high. Early after transplant, peak levels of circulating GvH clones were associated with declines in HvG clones.

The label giving this sample's time point can be read as: cells obtained before transplantation from donor or recipient. CD3+CD4+ and CD3+CD8+ populations were FACS-sorted from unstimulated pre-transplant donor and recipient cells taken from spleen or lymph nodes. The receptor library was made with the immunoSEQ multiplex PCR assay. For most patients, genomic DNA was isolated with the Qiagen DNeasy Blood and Tissue Kit and shipped frozen to Adaptive Biotechnologies for TCR sequencing. High-throughput TCR-beta CDR3 sequencing of genomic DNA from most patients was performed by Adaptive Biotechnologies. On the study's bioinformatics: Adaptive's ImmunoSEQ software was the source of the TCR sequencing data for 18 patients, while a few other patients were processed with MiXCR and VDJtools. CD4 versus CD8 sorting errors were corrected by removing sequences found in both subsets at a frequency ratio below 5:1. CDR3 nucleotide sequences shared by donor and recipient were removed because the origin of these sequences could not be assigned. To be classed as alloreactive, a clone needed at least 2-fold expansion over unstimulated cells and a minimum CFSE-low frequency of 0.002% (template counts) or 0.001% (read counts). A clone was considered mappable if detected in the sequenced pre-transplant spleen, lymph node, or MLR CFSE-low populations of the donor or recipient. Cumulative frequency of alloreactive clones was calculated as a percentage of all sequences weighted by copy number. TCRdb retrieved this table from immuneACCESS and kept in-frame rearrangements only. Not all clones are present; in checked studies, unresolved V genes account for under half, and no reason is known for the remainder. V and J calls and clone size come straight from that table; D and trimming were deduced from the DNA. For this sample the table gives more than 100,000 clones, of which 85% to 95% were detected only once. The ten largest clones capture about 0.11% of the sample.

This clone came up once. The clone's antigen remains unknown. It has no much larger one-base neighbor in the sample; base qualities were not kept. Sample: unstimulated CD4+ T cells sorted from spleen or lymph node cells, taken before intestinal transplant. The chain was built from TRBV4-2 and TRBJ2-5; 7 bases in the junction line up with TRBD2. TRBJ2-7 matches the DNA end more closely, so the J call is doubtful. The source of this sequence is a human donor who received an intestinal transplant. The DNA sequence reads TGTGCCAGCAGCCCGGGCCCCACGGGAGGCCCCTACGAGCAGTACTTC. Its product reads: CASSPGPTGGPYEQYF.